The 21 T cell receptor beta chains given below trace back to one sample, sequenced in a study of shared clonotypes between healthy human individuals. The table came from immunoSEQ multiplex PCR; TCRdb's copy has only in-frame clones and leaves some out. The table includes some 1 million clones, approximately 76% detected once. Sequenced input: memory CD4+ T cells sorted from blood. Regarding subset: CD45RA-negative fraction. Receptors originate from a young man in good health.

CDR3 sequence reads: CAWSPHRDEQYF. In DNA form, the CDR3 reads TGTGCCTGGAGTCCCCACCGGGACGAGCAGTACTTC. The genes are TRBV30 and TRBJ2-7, with D unresolved. The germline V gene encodes CDR1 GTSNPN and CDR2 SVGIG (reference sequence). CDR3 length: 12 amino acids. V dropped 2 bases and J dropped 5 bases, with 10 bases sitting between them.

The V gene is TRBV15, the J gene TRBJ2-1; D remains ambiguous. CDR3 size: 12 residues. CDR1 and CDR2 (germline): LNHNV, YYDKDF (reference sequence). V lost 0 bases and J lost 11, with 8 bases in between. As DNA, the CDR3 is TGTGCCACCAGCAGAGATTCAACTCAGCAGTTCTTC. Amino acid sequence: CATSRDSTQQFF.

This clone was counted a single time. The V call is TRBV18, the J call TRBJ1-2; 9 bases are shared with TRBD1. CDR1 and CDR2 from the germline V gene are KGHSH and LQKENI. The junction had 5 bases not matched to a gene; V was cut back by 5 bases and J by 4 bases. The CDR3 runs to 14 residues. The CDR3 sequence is CASSAQGAGYGYTF. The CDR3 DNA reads TGTGCCAGCTCAGCACAGGGGGCCGGCTATGGCTACACCTTC. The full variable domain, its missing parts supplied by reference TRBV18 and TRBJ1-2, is NAGVMQNPRHLVRRRGQEARLRCSPMKGHSHVYWYRQLPEEGLKFMVYLQKENIIDESGMPKERFSAEFPKEGPSILRIQQVVRGDSAAYFCASSAQGAGYGYTFGSGTRLTVV.

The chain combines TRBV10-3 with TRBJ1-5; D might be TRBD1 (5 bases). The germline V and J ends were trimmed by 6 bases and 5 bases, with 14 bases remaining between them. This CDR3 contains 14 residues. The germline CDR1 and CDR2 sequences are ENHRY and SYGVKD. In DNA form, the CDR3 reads TGTGCCATCAGCTACCTGGGGGGGGATCAGCCCCAGCATTTT. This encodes CAISYLGGDQPQHF.

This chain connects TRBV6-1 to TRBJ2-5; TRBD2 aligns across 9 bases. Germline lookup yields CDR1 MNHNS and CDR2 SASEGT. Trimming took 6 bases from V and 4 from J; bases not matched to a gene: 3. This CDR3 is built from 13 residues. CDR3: CASRKTSGETQYF. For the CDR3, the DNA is TGTGCCAGCAGAAAGACTAGCGGAGAGACCCAGTACTTC.

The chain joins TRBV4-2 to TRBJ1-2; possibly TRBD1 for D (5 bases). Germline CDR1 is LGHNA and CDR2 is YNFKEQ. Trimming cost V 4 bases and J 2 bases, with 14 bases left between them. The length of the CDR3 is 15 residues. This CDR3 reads CASSPPGGTNYGYTF. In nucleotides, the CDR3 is TGTGCCAGCAGCCCCCCCGGGGGAACAAACTATGGCTACACCTTC.

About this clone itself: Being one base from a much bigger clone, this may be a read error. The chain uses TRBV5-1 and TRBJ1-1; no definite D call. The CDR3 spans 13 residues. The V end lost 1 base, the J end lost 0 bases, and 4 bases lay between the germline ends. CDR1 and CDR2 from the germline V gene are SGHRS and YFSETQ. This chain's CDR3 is CASSLILNTEAFF. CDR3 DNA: TGCGCCAGCAGCTTGATTTTGAACACTGAAGCTTTCTTT.

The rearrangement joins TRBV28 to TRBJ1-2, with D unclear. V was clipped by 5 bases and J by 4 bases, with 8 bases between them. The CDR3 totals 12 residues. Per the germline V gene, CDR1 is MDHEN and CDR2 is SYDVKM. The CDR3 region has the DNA TGTGCCAGCAGTGAGACAAGCTATGGCTACACCTTC. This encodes CASSETSYGYTF.

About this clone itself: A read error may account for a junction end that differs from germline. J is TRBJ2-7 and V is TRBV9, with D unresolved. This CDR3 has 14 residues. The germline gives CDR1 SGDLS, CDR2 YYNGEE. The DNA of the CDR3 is TGTGCCAGCAGCGTAGCTCTTTGCAAAAAAACAAGTGACTTC. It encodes CASSVALCKKTSDF.

The CDR3 DNA is TGTGCTAGTGGCAGTTCCTTCGGGCCCCTCCACTTT. This sequence encodes CASGSSFGPLHF. This rearrangement joins TRBV12-5 to TRBJ1-6; D unresolved. Looked up from germline, CDR1 is LGHNT and CDR2 is FRNRAP. The V and J ends lost 6 bases and 13 bases respectively, with 13 bases between them. The CDR3 spans 12 residues.

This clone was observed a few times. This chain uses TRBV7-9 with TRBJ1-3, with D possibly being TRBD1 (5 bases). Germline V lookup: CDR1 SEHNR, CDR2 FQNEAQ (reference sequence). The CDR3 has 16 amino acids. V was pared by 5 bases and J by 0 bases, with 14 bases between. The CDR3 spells CASSKALTASGNTIYF. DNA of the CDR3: TGTGCCAGCAGCAAGGCACTGACAGCCTCTGGAAACACCATATATTTT.

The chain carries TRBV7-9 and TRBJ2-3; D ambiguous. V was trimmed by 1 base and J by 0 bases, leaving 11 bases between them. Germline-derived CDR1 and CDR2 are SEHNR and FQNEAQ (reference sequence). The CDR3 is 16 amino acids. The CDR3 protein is CASSLGLVLSTDTQYF. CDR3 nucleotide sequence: TGTGCCAGCAGCTTAGGGTTAGTATTGAGCACAGATACGCAGTATTTT.

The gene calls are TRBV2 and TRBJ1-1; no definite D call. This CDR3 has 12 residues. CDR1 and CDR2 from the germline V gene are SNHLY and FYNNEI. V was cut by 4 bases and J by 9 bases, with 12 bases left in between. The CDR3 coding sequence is TGTGCCAGCAGTGTGGCCCCTAGTCAAGCTTTCTTT. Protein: CASSVAPSQAFF.

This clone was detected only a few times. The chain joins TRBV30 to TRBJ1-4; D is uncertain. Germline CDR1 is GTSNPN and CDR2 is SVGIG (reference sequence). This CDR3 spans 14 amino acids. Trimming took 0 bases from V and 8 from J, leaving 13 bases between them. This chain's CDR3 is CAWSVKGLREKLFF. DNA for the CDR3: TGTGCCTGGAGTGTTAAGGGCCTTCGGGAAAAACTGTTTTTT.

In DNA form, the CDR3 reads TGCGCCAGCAGTCAATCGAGCCCCGACAGGGCAAGTACTCAGCCCCAGCATTTT. It encodes CASSQSSPDRASTQPQHF. The chain has TRBV23-1 and TRBJ1-5, with TRBD1 identical over 7 bases. TRBV23-1 counts as an open reading frame of uncertain function. The length of the CDR3 is 18 residues. Unmatched junction bases numbered 14, after V lost 0 bases and J lost 6 bases.

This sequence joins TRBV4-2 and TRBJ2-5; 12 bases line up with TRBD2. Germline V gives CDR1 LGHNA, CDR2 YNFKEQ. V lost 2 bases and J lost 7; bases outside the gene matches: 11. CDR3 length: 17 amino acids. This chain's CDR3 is CASSQLTSGGPGRTQYF. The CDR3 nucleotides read TGTGCCAGCAGCCAATTGACTAGCGGGGGCCCCGGCCGGACCCAGTACTTC.

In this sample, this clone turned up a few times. CDR3 sequence (DNA): TGTGCCAGCAGCATGGACAGTAGCAATCAGCCCCAGCATTTT. Translated, it gives CASSMDSSNQPQHF. The chain links TRBV5-4 to TRBJ1-5; tentatively, D is TRBD1 (6 bases). CDR1 and CDR2 (germline): SGHNT, YYREEE (reference sequence). V lost 4 bases and J lost 0, with 8 bases in between. The CDR3 loop spans 14 amino acids.

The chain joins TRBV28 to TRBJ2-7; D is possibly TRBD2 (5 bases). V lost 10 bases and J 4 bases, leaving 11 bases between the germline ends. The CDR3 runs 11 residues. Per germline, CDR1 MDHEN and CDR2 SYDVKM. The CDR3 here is CAIGGRYEQYF. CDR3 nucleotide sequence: TGTGCCATTGGAGGACGATACGAGCAGTACTTC.

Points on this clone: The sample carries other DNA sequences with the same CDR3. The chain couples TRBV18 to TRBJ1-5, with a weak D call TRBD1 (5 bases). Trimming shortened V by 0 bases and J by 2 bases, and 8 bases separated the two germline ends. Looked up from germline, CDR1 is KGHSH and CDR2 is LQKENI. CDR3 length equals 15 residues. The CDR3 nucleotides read TGTGCCAGCTCACCACCGGGGGGGGGCAATCAGCCCCAGCATTTT. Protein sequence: CASSPPGGGNQPQHF.

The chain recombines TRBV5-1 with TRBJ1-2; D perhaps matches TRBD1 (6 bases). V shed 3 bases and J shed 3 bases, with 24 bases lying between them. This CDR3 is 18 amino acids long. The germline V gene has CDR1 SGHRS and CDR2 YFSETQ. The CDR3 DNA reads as TGCGCCAGCAGCTGGAATAGGGGGACCTCGAGGCCGGACTATGGCTACACCTTC. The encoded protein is CASSWNRGTSRPDYGYTF.

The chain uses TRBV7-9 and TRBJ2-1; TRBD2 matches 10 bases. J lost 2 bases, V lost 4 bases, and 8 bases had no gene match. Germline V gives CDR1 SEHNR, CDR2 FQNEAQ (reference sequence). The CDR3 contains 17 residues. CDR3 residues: CASSSTGLAEPYNEQFF. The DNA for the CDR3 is TGTGCCAGCAGCTCGACCGGACTAGCGGAGCCCTACAATGAGCAGTTCTTC. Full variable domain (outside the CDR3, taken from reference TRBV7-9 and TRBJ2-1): DTGVSQNPRHKITKRGQNVTFRCDPISEHNRLYWYRQTLGQGPEFLTYFQNEAQLEKSRLLSDRFSAERPKGSFSTLEIQRTEQGDSAMYLCASSSTGLAEPYNEQFFGPGTRLTVL.